This TCR beta chain was identified in a study of human T cells and chemical hapten exposure. General observations from the study: TCRs above 1 in 1000 frequency stayed constant with DPC sensitization.

In TCRdb, the RACE reads were re-called with MiXCR into one record per CDR3 protein. This repertoire shows roughly 43,000 distinct CDR3 sequences, 8.5% to 10% found once; its top ten account for 13% to 15%. Time point indicated: patch test 2, 6 weeks after DPC sensitization. Specified treatment: therapeutic diphenylcyclopropenone sensitization with weekly scalp DPC. Whole blood that had not been fractionated was the source of extracted total RNA. Concerning this clonotype itself: The antigen is not known.

The specimen was whole blood, collected in connection with sensitization to the hapten diphenylcyclopropenone (DPC). The sequence derives from a woman aged 25 to 39 with alopecia areata. Some clones in this sample may be carry-over from other donors' samples.

CDR3 bases: TGCAGCGTCGTGGGGATTCCAGGGGCAGACGCTGAAGCTTTCTTT. It codes for CSVVGIPGADAEAFF. The rearrangement joins TRBV29-1 to TRBJ1-1; possibly TRBD1 for D (6 bases). The CDR3 covers 15 residues. The V gene's germline CDR1 is SQVTM and CDR2 ANQGSEA. The V end lost 6 bases, the J end lost 6 bases, and 23 bases lay between the germline ends.